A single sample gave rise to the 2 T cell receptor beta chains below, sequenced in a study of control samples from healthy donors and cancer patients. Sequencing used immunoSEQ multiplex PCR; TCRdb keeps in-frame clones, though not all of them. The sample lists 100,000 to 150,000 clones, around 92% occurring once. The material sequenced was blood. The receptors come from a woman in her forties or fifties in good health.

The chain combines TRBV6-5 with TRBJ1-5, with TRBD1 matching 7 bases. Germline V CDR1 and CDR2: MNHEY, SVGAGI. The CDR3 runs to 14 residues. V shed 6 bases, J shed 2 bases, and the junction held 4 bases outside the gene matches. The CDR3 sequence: CASRPDRGNQPQHF. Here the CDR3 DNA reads TGTGCCAGCAGACCAGACAGGGGCAATCAGCCCCAGCATTTT.

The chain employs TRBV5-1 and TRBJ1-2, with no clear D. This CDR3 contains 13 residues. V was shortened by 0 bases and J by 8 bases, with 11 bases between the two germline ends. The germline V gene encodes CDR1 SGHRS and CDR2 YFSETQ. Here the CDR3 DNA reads TGCGCCAGCAGCTTGGGACAACGCGGGGGCTACACCTTC. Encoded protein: CASSLGQRGGYTF.